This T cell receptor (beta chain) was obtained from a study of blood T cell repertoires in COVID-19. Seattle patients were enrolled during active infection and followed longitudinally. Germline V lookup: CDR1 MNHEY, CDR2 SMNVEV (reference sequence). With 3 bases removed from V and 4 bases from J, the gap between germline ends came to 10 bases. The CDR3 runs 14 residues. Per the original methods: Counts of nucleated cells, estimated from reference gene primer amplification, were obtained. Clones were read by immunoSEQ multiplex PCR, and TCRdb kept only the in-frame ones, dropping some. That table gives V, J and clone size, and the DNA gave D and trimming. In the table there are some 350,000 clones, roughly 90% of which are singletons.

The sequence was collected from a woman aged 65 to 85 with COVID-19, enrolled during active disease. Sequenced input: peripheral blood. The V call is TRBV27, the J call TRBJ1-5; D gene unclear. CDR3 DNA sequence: TGTGCCAGCAGTTTGGGCACCCATAATCAGCCCCAGCATTTT. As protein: CASSLGTHNQPQHF.